This T cell receptor beta chain was obtained from a study of blood T cell repertoires in COVID-19. Study overall: PBMCs, B-cell-depleted T cells, or T cells were the source of the cDNA or gDNA that made up the material.

Germline V lookup: CDR1 SGHTA, CDR2 FQGNSA. This CDR3 is built from 14 residues. V was clipped by 1 base and J by 7 bases, with 11 bases between them. Repertoires were generated with immunoSEQ multiplex PCR, while TCRdb's copy carries only in-frame clones and drops some. The sample contains 450,000 to 600,000 clones, roughly 87% of which appear only once. Recruits, aged roughly 18 to 100 years, lived in some 25 US areas. Researchers sorted participants into cohorts using their self-reported clinical history. The recovered donors of Cohort 3 showed two negative PCRs, clearance, or symptom resolution. The V and J genes are TRBV7-2 and TRBJ1-5; possibly TRBD1 for D (6 bases). Source material: PBMCs or T cells enriched from blood (not recorded which). This receptor was taken from a woman under 30 who had recovered from COVID-19. The DNA of the CDR3 is TGTGCCAGCAGCTTAGATTCGGGGGGCCAGCCCCAGCATTTT. It specifies CASSLDSGGQPQHF.